These T cell receptor beta chains were read from a single sample in a study of cytomegalovirus exposure and HLA in healthy donors. Sequencing was performed with immunoSEQ multiplex PCR; in TCRdb, only in-frame clones are kept and a portion is missing. Here the sample table reports some 83,000 clones. Specimen: PBMCs. These receptors all stem from a woman in her thirties in good health and CMV-seronegative. Each CDR3 is given with its conserved first and last residue. The D gene is left open where the match is weak.

d_call j_call v_call cdr3_aa cdr3_nt
TRBD1 TRBJ1-2 TRBV5-1 CASSPTGNSYGYTF TGCGCCAGCAGCCCGACAGGGAATTCCTATGGCTACACCTTC
. TRBJ2-5 TRBV18 CASSPNRGNQETQYF TGTGCCAGCTCACCAAATAGGGGTAACCAAGAGACCCAGTACTTC
TRBD1 TRBJ1-4 TRBV7-9 CASTPLTGREKLFF TGTGCCAGCACCCCACTGACAGGGCGTGAAAAACTGTTTTTT
. TRBJ1-3 TRBV12-5 CASGLGQGSSGNTIYF TGTGCTAGTGGTTTGGGGCAGGGGAGCTCTGGAAACACCATATATTTT
. TRBJ1-1 TRBV5-1 CASRIQGTNTEAFF TGCGCCAGCAGGATCCAGGGGACCAACACTGAAGCTTTCTTT
. TRBJ1-3 TRBV9 CASSVGSQGNTIYF TGTGCCAGCAGCGTAGGCAGTCAGGGGAACACCATATATTTT
. TRBJ2-7 TRBV19 CASPPGVSAYEQYF TGTGCCAGTCCTCCGGGGGTTAGCGCCTACGAGCAGTACTTC
. TRBJ1-1 TRBV5-1 CASSWGVWMGNTEAFF TGCGCCAGCAGCTGGGGCGTTTGGATGGGGAACACTGAAGCTTTCTTT
. TRBJ2-7 TRBV7-6 CASSLEGVRAISYEQYF TGTGCCAGCAGCTTAGAGGGGGTCAGGGCGATCTCCTACGAGCAGTACTTC
. TRBJ1-2 TRBV30 CAWGQPYGYTF TGTGCCTGGGGACAACCCTATGGCTACACCTTC
TRBD2 TRBJ2-7 TRBV15 CATSRDSPGGSYEQYF TGTGCCACCAGCAGAGATAGCCCGGGAGGATCCTACGAGCAGTACTTC
. TRBJ2-7 TRBV7-2 CASSFLAGPGYEQYF TGTGCCAGCAGCTTCTTGGCGGGACCGGGCTACGAGCAGTACTTC
. TRBJ2-5 TRBV28 CASSPRSGTQYF TGTGCCAGCAGTCCCAGATCTGGGACCCAGTACTTC
TRBD2 TRBJ2-5 TRBV7-7 CASSPRGGSEETQYF TGTGCTAGCAGCCCCCGGGGGGGCTCGGAAGAGACCCAGTACTTC
. TRBJ1-1 TRBV7-9 CASSPSGGTEAFF TGTGCCAGCAGCCCTAGCGGGGGTACTGAAGCTTTCTTT
TRBD1 TRBJ1-2 TRBV15 CATSRDLTGNGYTF TGTGCCACCAGCAGAGATTTGACAGGGAATGGCTACACCTTC
. TRBJ2-7 TRBV9 CASSVVPGDREQYF TGTGCCAGCAGCGTAGTCCCGGGAGATAGGGAGCAGTACTTC